This TCR beta chain was identified in a study of CD8 T cells in ankylosing spondylitis. Study results and caveats: Seemingly characteristic of ankylosing spondylitis blood was a TCR beta motif consisting of about 8 highly homologous variants. Disease-linked clones had a CD8+ phenotype and relatively low frequency in peripheral blood. Before this, some motif variants had been reported in reactive arthritis synovial fluid and blood. Disease-linked clones reportedly concentrated significantly in matched ankylosing spondylitis synovial fluid.

Libraries of TCR beta came from quantitative 5'-RACE with molecular barcodes. MiXCR, applied by TCRdb to the 5' RACE reads, yields one record per CDR3 protein. The sample has more than 650,000 distinct CDR3 sequences; about an eighth are singletons. Germline V CDR1 and CDR2: SEHNR, FQNEAQ (reference sequence). The CDR3 has 15 amino acids. The ends were cut back, 5 bases at V and 6 bases at J, with 14 bases in the middle. This clonotype was seen a handful of times. Its target is not known. This TCR was recovered from a male donor with ankylosing spondylitis. This chain connects TRBV7-9 to TRBJ1-6; the D gene is possibly TRBD1 (5 bases). Sequencing used blood, either unsorted or a sorted T cell fraction (not recorded which). CDR3 DNA: TGTGCCAGCAGCGGATGGGCCCAGGGTAATTCACCCCTCCACTTT. This codes for CASSGWAQGNSPLHF.